These 22 T cell receptor beta chains were sequenced from one sample in a study of radiotherapy plus CTLA-4 blockade in lung cancer. Produced via immunoSEQ multiplex PCR; TCRdb's table is partial and in-frame only. Of some 40,000 clones in the sample, nearly 80% are singletons; the top ten hold under 25%. Sample: peripheral blood, taken from a patient treated with radiotherapy plus ipilimumab. The source of these receptors is a human donor with non-small cell lung cancer that progressed on radiotherapy plus ipilimumab.

This chain joins TRBV19 and TRBJ2-1; 8 bases align to TRBD1. Unmatched junction bases numbered 10, after V lost 6 bases and J lost 9 bases. Germline V lookup: CDR1 LNHDA, CDR2 SQIVND (reference sequence). This CDR3 spans 14 amino acids. The CDR3 loop reads CASRRTGSKSEQFF. CDR3 sequence (DNA): TGTGCCAGTAGACGGACAGGGAGTAAAAGTGAGCAGTTCTTC.

The rearrangement joins TRBV2 to TRBJ2-1; D is undetermined. The germline gives CDR1 SNHLY, CDR2 FYNNEI. The CDR3 covers 17 residues. Trimming took 3 bases from V and 0 from J, leaving 15 bases between them. The CDR3 DNA is TGTGCCAGCAGTGAGAATCACCCCTCGAGCTCCTACAATGAGCAGTTCTTC. Translation: CASSENHPSSSYNEQFF.

In its sample, this clone was seen a few times. The rearrangement uses TRBV5-4 and TRBJ2-3; 8 positions match TRBD1. Germline V gene sequence: CDR1 SGHNT, CDR2 YYREEE (reference sequence). The length of the CDR3 is 15 residues. V lost 2 bases to trimming and J lost 2 bases; unmatched junction nucleotides: 4. The CDR3 is CASSFRGRVTDTQYF. The DNA for the CDR3 is TGTGCCAGCAGCTTCAGGGGGCGCGTCACAGATACGCAGTATTTT.

This chain joins TRBV7-3 and TRBJ2-2, with TRBD1 matching 7 bases. The V gene's germline CDR1 is SGHTA and CDR2 FQGTGA. CDR3 length: 15 amino acids. The trim removed 6 bases at V and 1 base at J, leaving 5 bases unmatched. The CDR3 nucleotides are TGTGCCAGCAGACCCAGGACAGGGAACACCGGGGAGCTGTTTTTT. Protein: CASRPRTGNTGELFF.

The rearrangement uses TRBV4-1 and TRBJ2-7; maybe TRBD1 (6 bases). The germline V gene has CDR1 MGHRA and CDR2 YSYEKL. The length of the CDR3 is 16 residues. Trimming pared 2 bases from V and 3 bases from J, leaving 17 bases between. The CDR3 sequence: CASSQSRPGQHYEQYF. CDR3 bases: TGCGCCAGCAGCCAAAGCAGGCCGGGACAACACTACGAGCAGTACTTC.

The chain carries TRBV5-5 and TRBJ1-2; TRBD1 agrees at 7 bases. After removal of 6 bases from V and 5 bases from J, the junction contained 13 bases not matched to a gene. CDR1 and CDR2 from the germline V gene are SGHKS and YYEKEE (reference sequence). The CDR3 is 15 amino acids. CDR3 coding DNA: TGTGCCAGCACCCTTGACCCGACAGGGAAGTATGGCTACACCTTC. Translation gives CASTLDPTGKYGYTF.

This chain links TRBV28 with TRBJ2-2; TRBD2 is a possible D gene (6 bases). The CDR3 runs 15 residues. V dropped 3 bases and J dropped 5 bases, with 13 bases sitting between them. Germline loops: CDR1 MDHEN, CDR2 SYDVKM. The CDR3 nucleotides read TGTGCCAGCAGTTTTTACCTCCGGGGGACCGGGGAGCTGTTTTTT. It codes for CASSFYLRGTGELFF. The variable domain in full, with the rest retrieved from reference TRBV28 and TRBJ2-2, is DVKVTQSSRYLVKRTGEKVFLECVQDMDHENMFWYRQDPGLGLRLIYFSYDVKMKEKGDIPEGYSVSREKKERFSLILESASTNQTSMYLCASSFYLRGTGELFFGEGSRLTVL.

The V gene is TRBV6-5, the J gene TRBJ1-2; 9 nucleotides agree with TRBD1. Germline CDR1 reads MNHEY; CDR2 reads SVGAGI. This CDR3 is 15 amino acids long. Trimming took 6 bases from V and 5 from J; bases not matched to a gene: 10. The DNA of the CDR3 is TGTGCCAGCAGACCCGGACGACAGGGGGGGTATGGCTACACCTTC. It is translated as CASRPGRQGGYGYTF.

The chain employs TRBV2 and TRBJ2-7; 9 positions agree with TRBD1. The CDR3 is 13 residues long. Germline assignment: CDR1 SNHLY and CDR2 FYNNEI. The J segment lost 3 bases and the V segment lost 5 bases, leaving 2 bases of the junction unmatched. CDR3 nucleotide sequence: TGTGCCAGCAGTCTGGACAGGGGCTACGAGCAGTACTTC. Encoded protein: CASSLDRGYEQYF. Full variable domain (rest looked up from reference TRBV2 and TRBJ2-7): EPEVTQTPSHQVTQMGQEVILRCVPISNHLYFYWYRQILGQKVEFLVSFYNNEISEKSEIFDDQFSVERPDGSNFTLKIRSTKLEDSAMYFCASSLDRGYEQYFGPGTRLTVT.

This rearrangement joins TRBV7-2 to TRBJ2-2; 10 nucleotides match TRBD2. V lost 4 bases to trimming and J lost 7 bases; unmatched junction nucleotides: 3. The CDR3 spans 14 residues. CDR1 and CDR2 from the germline V gene are SGHTA and FQGNSA. The chain's CDR3 is CASSWSGGVGELFF. The CDR3 bases are TGTGCCAGCAGCTGGAGCGGGGGGGTCGGGGAGCTGTTTTTT.

This chain connects TRBV13 to TRBJ2-7; perhaps TRBD2 as D (6 bases). The ends were cut back, 5 bases at V and 9 bases at J, with 17 bases in the middle. Germline V gene sequence: CDR1 PRHDT, CDR2 FYEKMQ (reference sequence). This CDR3 is 13 amino acids long. Here the CDR3 DNA reads TGTGCCAGCAGCGGAGGGGCCGACCTGACGCAGTACTTC. This sequence encodes CASSGGADLTQYF.

This chain uses TRBV7-2 with TRBJ1-6; D remains ambiguous. The CDR3 is 15 amino acids. The germline V gene has CDR1 SGHTA and CDR2 FQGNSA. V dropped 5 bases and J dropped 0 bases, with 8 bases sitting between them. Here the CDR3 reads CASSPWSSYNSPLHF. The DNA for the CDR3 is TGTGCCAGCAGCCCTTGGAGCTCCTATAATTCACCCCTCCACTTT.

In this sample, this clone turned up a few times. In DNA form, the CDR3 reads TGCGCCAGCACCGAGGGGGTTAATTCACCCCTCCACTTT. Residues: CASTEGVNSPLHF. V usage is TRBV4-3 and J usage is TRBJ1-6, with a weak D call TRBD1 (6 bases). V lost 7 bases to trimming and J lost 6 bases, with 10 bases between them. The CDR3 loop spans 13 amino acids. The germline gives CDR1 LGHNA, CDR2 YSLEER.

The chain is built from TRBV19 and TRBJ2-3; tentatively, D is TRBD1 (8 bases). V shed 5 bases and J shed 2 bases, with 17 bases lying between them. The germline V gene has CDR1 LNHDA and CDR2 SQIVND (reference sequence). The CDR3 has 16 residues. The CDR3 DNA sequence: TGTGCCAGTAGTCAGGGGGCCGGGGGGTCCACAGATACGCAGTATTTT. Protein product: CASSQGAGGSTDTQYF.

This chain connects TRBV2 to TRBJ2-5; 10 bases align to TRBD2. The V segment lost 7 bases and the J segment 4 bases; nucleotides outside the gene matches: 6. CDR3 size: 14 residues. CDR1 and CDR2 from the germline V gene are SNHLY and FYNNEI. CDR3 nucleotide sequence: TGTGCCAGCAATCAGCGGGGGGGCCGAGAGACCCAGTACTTC. Its translation: CASNQRGGRETQYF.

This chain links TRBV25-1 with TRBJ2-7; the match to TRBD1 covers 8 bases. V was pared by 5 bases and J by 3 bases, with 6 bases of the junction left unmatched. Germline CDR1 and CDR2: MGHDK and SYGVNS. CDR3 length equals 14 residues. Written as DNA, the CDR3 is TGTGCCAGCAGTAACGCGGGACAGGACTACGAGCAGTACTTC. Residues: CASSNAGQDYEQYF.

The chain has TRBV2 and TRBJ2-2, with 9 positions matching TRBD2. Germline trimming cut 7 bases from V and 0 bases from J; bases unmatched to any gene: 6. This CDR3 contains 16 residues. Per the germline V gene, CDR1 is SNHLY and CDR2 is FYNNEI. The CDR3, as DNA: TGTGCCAGCACCCCCCTAGCGGGATCGAACACCGGGGAGCTGTTTTTT. This translates into CASTPLAGSNTGELFF.

The chain joins TRBV21-1 to TRBJ2-7; the table names TRBD1, a call not compared with the DNA. TRBV21-1 is classified as a pseudogene. The CDR3 sequence is 16 residues long. CDR3 sequence (DNA): TGTGCCAGCAGCAAACGGAAGGGGCAGGGGGCCTACGAGCAGTACTTC. It translates to CASSKRKGQGAYEQYF.

On this clone itself: Other nucleotide sequences in the sample specify the same CDR3. The chain combines TRBV5-4 with TRBJ1-6, with D possibly matching TRBD1 (6 bases). Germline CDR1 is SGHNT and CDR2 is YYREEE (reference sequence). The CDR3 has 15 amino acids. V was clipped by 0 bases and J by 10 bases, with 14 bases between them. The DNA for the CDR3 is TGTGCCAGCAGCTTGGGGGGCAGGGGTAACTCACCCCTCCACTTT. This encodes CASSLGGRGNSPLHF.

The chain combines TRBV10-3 with TRBJ1-5; D might be TRBD1 (6 bases). In germline, CDR1 is ENHRY, CDR2 SYGVKD. Trimming shortened V by 6 bases and J by 3 bases, and 9 bases separated the two germline ends. The CDR3 spans 13 residues. The CDR3 bases are TGTGCCATCAGACAGGGAGACAATCAGCCCCAGCATTTT. It codes for CAIRQGDNQPQHF.

The rearrangement links TRBV5-4 to TRBJ2-2; no firm D call. Trimming took off 2 bases at V and 0 bases at J, with 5 bases between the two ends. The germline CDR1 and CDR2 sequences are SGHNT and YYREEE (reference sequence). This CDR3 has 14 residues. Here the CDR3 DNA reads TGTGCCAGCAGCTTAGACACGAACACCGGGGAGCTGTTTTTT. This encodes CASSLDTNTGELFF.

In this sample, this clone turned up a few times. The CDR3 reads CASRPRGGGAREQFF. CDR3 sequence (DNA): TGTGCCAGTCGGCCACGTGGCGGGGGGGCTCGGGAGCAGTTCTTC. V usage is TRBV19 and J usage is TRBJ2-1; 9 bases line up with TRBD2. The CDR3 has 15 residues. Germline CDR1 is LNHDA and CDR2 is SQIVND (reference sequence). V shed 8 bases and J 10 bases; nucleotides not matched to a gene: 15.